This entry features one T cell receptor beta chain sequence. This entry belongs to a study of T-cell memory formation after mild COVID-19. MiXCR, run by TCRdb on the 5' RACE reads, gives a single entry per CDR3 protein. The table includes 470,000 or so distinct CDR3 sequences, more than 20% detected once. This sequence originates from an adult woman who had mild COVID-19 (a few samples of this study predate the infection). Cell type and time point are not known. What was sequenced was PBMCs or a T cell subset sorted from them (not recorded which).

This CDR3 is CASSSPRSGGHTDTQYF. As DNA, the CDR3 is TGTGCCAGCAGCTCCCCCCGGAGCGGGGGCCACACAGATACGCAGTATTTT. J is TRBJ2-3 and V is TRBV7-8, with 8 bases aligning to TRBD2. This CDR3 comprises 17 residues. V trimming: 4 bases; J trimming: 2 bases; junction bases outside the gene matches: 11. Germline CDR1 reads SGHVS; CDR2 reads FQNEAQ.